Below, 29 T cell receptor beta chains from the same sample are listed, as sequenced in a study of neoadjuvant anti-PD-1 for oral cavity cancer. Sequenced by immunoSEQ multiplex PCR; TCRdb stores in-frame clones only, minus some. The table records over 8,500 clones, 66% of them present only once. This specimen consisted of tumor tissue, obtained before nivolumab (anti-PD-1) treatment. The receptor source for this set is a person aged 35 to 85 with oral cavity squamous cell carcinoma.

This rearrangement joins TRBV7-9 to TRBJ2-2; D perhaps matches TRBD2 (5 bases). CDR1 SEHNR and CDR2 FQNEAQ come from the germline V gene (reference sequence). V was shortened by 5 bases and J by 4 bases, with 8 bases between the two germline ends. CDR3 length: 13 residues. The CDR3 reads CASSPTSTGELFF. As DNA, the CDR3 is TGTGCCAGCAGCCCCACTAGCACCGGGGAGCTGTTTTTT.

The chain couples TRBV7-3 to TRBJ2-3, with TRBD2 matching over 14 bases. Germline CDR1 and CDR2: SGHTA and FQGTGA. CDR3 length equals 14 residues. Trimming took 5 bases from V and 11 from J; bases not matched to a gene: 6. CDR3 amino acids: CASSPGTSGSGQYF. The CDR3, as DNA: TGTGCCAGCAGCCCCGGGACTAGCGGGAGTGGGCAGTATTTT.

The chain is built from TRBV5-1 and TRBJ2-1, with TRBD1 identical over 9 bases. The CDR3 consists of 15 residues. With V trimmed by 4 bases and J by 6 bases, 8 bases remained unmatched. CDR1 is SGHRS and CDR2 is YFSETQ in the germline V gene. DNA for the CDR3: TGCGCCAGCAGCACAGGGGGCCGGGTTGTCAATGAGCAGTTCTTC. Protein sequence: CASSTGGRVVNEQFF.

This clone was seen just once. The genes are TRBV10-3 and TRBJ1-2; D might be TRBD1 (6 bases). V lost 4 bases, J lost 4 bases, and 16 bases lay in between. From germline, CDR1 is ENHRY and CDR2 SYGVKD. The CDR3 length is 15 residues. For the CDR3, the DNA is TGTGCCATCAGTGGTGTCTCTGGCAGGGGCTATGGCTACACCTTC. Translating it yields CAISGVSGRGYGYTF.

The rearrangement uses TRBV5-1 and TRBJ2-1; tentatively, D is TRBD1 or TRBD2 (6 bases each). V lost 4 bases, J lost 8 bases, and 22 bases lay in between. The CDR3 extends over 16 amino acids. Germline V gives CDR1 SGHRS, CDR2 YFSETQ. In DNA form, the CDR3 reads TGCGCCAGCAGCATCGGGCCGGGCGGAAGGGGGGATGAGCAGTTCTTC. This encodes CASSIGPGGRGDEQFF.

V and J are TRBV6-1 and TRBJ2-2; unclear D gene. The CDR3 totals 11 residues. V lost 11 bases, J lost 8 bases, and 12 bases lay in between. Germline V CDR1 and CDR2: MNHNS, SASEGT. DNA for the CDR3: TGTGCCTGGGGTGTTGGAGGGGAGCTGTTTTTT. It is translated as CAWGVGGELFF.

The CDR3 bases are TGTGCCAGCAGCTACCGGACTAGCAGGCAGTTCTTC. This codes for CASSYRTSRQFF. This chain uses TRBV5-4 with TRBJ2-1, with 8 bases lining up with TRBD2. This CDR3 comprises 12 residues. The V segment lost 3 bases and the J segment 12 bases; nucleotides outside the gene matches: 5. Germline CDR1 is SGHNT and CDR2 is YYREEE (reference sequence).

The chain employs TRBV5-4 and TRBJ2-7; TRBD1 aligns across 7 bases. Per germline, CDR1 SGHNT and CDR2 YYREEE (reference sequence). The trim removed 0 bases at V and 2 bases at J, leaving 2 bases unmatched. This CDR3 is built from 14 residues. CDR3 loop: CASSLGQGPYEQYF. In nucleotides, the CDR3 is TGTGCCAGCAGCTTGGGACAGGGCCCCTACGAGCAGTACTTC.

The rearrangement links TRBV29-1 to TRBJ2-5; D perhaps matches TRBD1 (6 bases). The CDR3 loop spans 17 amino acids. Germline values: CDR1 SQVTM, CDR2 ANQGSEA. V was pared by 4 bases and J by 2 bases, with 23 bases between. As DNA, the CDR3 is TGCAGCGTTGGGCTAAACTACTATGGACAGAAGCAAGAGACCCAGTACTTC. This gives the protein CSVGLNYYGQKQETQYF.

This clone was detected only a few times. For the CDR3, the DNA is TGTGCCAGCAGCTTAGGGGGGAGCCAGCCCCAGCATTTT. Residues: CASSLGGSQPQHF. The chain links TRBV7-2 to TRBJ1-5, with D perhaps matching TRBD1 (5 bases). The germline V gene has CDR1 SGHTA and CDR2 FQGNSA. This CDR3 region has 13 residues. V was shortened by 1 base and J by 7 bases, with 8 bases between the two germline ends.

Details on this clone: Other DNA sequences in this sample translate to the same CDR3. The CDR3 nucleotides read TGTGCCAGCAGCCCCGGGACAGGAGCCTATGGCTACACCTTC. This sequence encodes CASSPGTGAYGYTF. The V call is TRBV5-8, the J call TRBJ1-2; TRBD1 agrees at 8 bases. V shed 4 bases and J 4 bases; nucleotides not matched to a gene: 6. Germline CDR1 and CDR2: SGHTS and YDEGEE. The length of the CDR3 is 14 residues.

The chain carries TRBV5-4 and TRBJ1-4, with D perhaps matching TRBD1 (5 bases). The CDR3 has 13 residues. From germline, CDR1 is SGHNT and CDR2 YYREEE (reference sequence). V was shortened by 0 bases and J by 8 bases, with 8 bases between the two germline ends. CDR3 nucleotide sequence: TGTGCCAGCAGCTTGGGGGAGGGGGAAAAACTGTTTTTT. Amino acid sequence: CASSLGEGEKLFF. Based on the CDR3 plus reference TRBV5-4 and TRBJ1-4, the full variable domain is ETGVTQSPTHLIKTRGQQVTLRCSSQSGHNTVSWYQQALGQGPQFIFQYYREEENGRGNFPPRFSGLQFPNYSSELNVNALELDDSALYLCASSLGEGEKLFFGSGTQLSVL.

DNA of the CDR3: TGTGCCAGCAGCCGAGACTGGAGCTCTGGAAACACCATATATTTT. This translates into CASSRDWSSGNTIYF. This chain links TRBV7-6 with TRBJ1-3; D gene uncertain. CDR1 and CDR2 from the germline V gene are SGHVS and FNYEAQ. This CDR3 comprises 15 residues. V shed 5 bases and J shed 0 bases, with 11 bases lying between them.

This rearrangement joins TRBV2 to TRBJ2-7; D may be TRBD1 (6 bases). V was cut by 7 bases and J by 1 base, with 17 bases left in between. Germline CDR1 and CDR2: SNHLY and FYNNEI. The CDR3 is made up of 15 amino acids. The CDR3 sequence: CASNAGALPSYEQYF. CDR3 coding DNA: TGTGCCAGCAATGCAGGGGCCCTCCCTTCCTACGAGCAGTACTTC.

The chain carries TRBV27 and TRBJ1-1; the D gene is possibly TRBD1 (5 bases). Germline-derived CDR1 and CDR2 are MNHEY and SMNVEV (reference sequence). V was shortened by 2 bases and J by 4 bases, with 11 bases between the two germline ends. There are 14 residues in the CDR3. The CDR3 bases are TGTGCCAGCAGTTTACGCCGGGGACCCACTGAAGCTTTCTTT. Residues: CASSLRRGPTEAFF.

This chain uses TRBV10-3 with TRBJ1-2; D perhaps matches TRBD1 (6 bases). This CDR3 region has 17 residues. Looked up from germline, CDR1 is ENHRY and CDR2 is SYGVKD. Trimming stripped 6 bases from V and 2 bases from J, with 22 bases between. The CDR3: CAISASVGGRDNYGYTF. CDR3 coding DNA: TGTGCCATCAGCGCCTCTGTGGGGGGCCGAGACAACTATGGCTACACCTTC.

The chain uses TRBV5-1 and TRBJ1-2; D is unclear. The CDR3 runs to 15 residues. With 0 bases removed from V and 3 bases from J, the gap between germline ends came to 12 bases. Germline lookup yields CDR1 SGHRS and CDR2 YFSETQ. The CDR3 DNA reads TGCGCCAGCAGCTTGGCGGTATGGGGAGACTATGGCTACACCTTC. It encodes CASSLAVWGDYGYTF. The full variable domain, with the rest looked up from reference TRBV5-1 and TRBJ1-2, is KAGVTQTPRYLIKTRGQQVTLSCSPISGHRSVSWYQQTPGQGLQFLFEYFSETQRNKGNFPGRFSGRQFSNSRSEMNVSTLELGDSALYLCASSLAVWGDYGYTFGSGTRLTVV.

The chain employs TRBV30 and TRBJ1-2; unclear D gene. The CDR3 totals 15 residues. Germline V gene lookup returns CDR1 GTSNPN and CDR2 SVGIG (reference sequence). Trimming pared 1 base from V and 0 bases from J, leaving 12 bases between. CDR3 DNA: TGTGCCTGGAGTGGGACGATCAAAGCTAACTATGGCTACACCTTC. Translated: CAWSGTIKANYGYTF.

The chain recombines TRBV7-3 with TRBJ1-5, with unresolved D. The CDR3 covers 13 residues. The V end was cut by 0 bases, the J end by 6 bases, with 6 bases between. From germline, CDR1 is SGHTA and CDR2 FQGTGA. The CDR3 reads CASSLTEGQPQHF. CDR3 nucleotides: TGTGCCAGCAGCTTAACGGAGGGTCAGCCCCAGCATTTT.

This clone was seen a few times. This chain joins TRBV2 and TRBJ2-7, with D unclear. There are 13 residues in the CDR3. Germline-derived CDR1 and CDR2 are SNHLY and FYNNEI. Trimming took off 6 bases at V and 5 bases at J, with 14 bases between the two ends. In DNA, the CDR3 is TGTGCCAGCAGCGGACCTCCGGGCCACGAGCAGTACTTC. Amino acid sequence: CASSGPPGHEQYF.

This clone was found a few times. This chain links TRBV7-9 with TRBJ1-2; D possibly corresponds to TRBD1 (5 bases). The germline gives CDR1 SEHNR, CDR2 FQNEAQ (reference sequence). CDR3 length: 16 amino acids. The V gene lost 5 bases and the J gene lost 8 bases, with 24 bases spanning the gap. The CDR3 DNA reads TGTGCCAGCAGCCGATCTAGTGGGACCTCATCCCCCGGCTACACCTTC. As protein: CASSRSSGTSSPGYTF.

This chain joins TRBV6-1 and TRBJ1-4; 10 bases match TRBD1. V trimming: 3 bases; J trimming: 7 bases; junction bases outside the gene matches: 5. This CDR3 comprises 15 residues. Germline CDR1 reads MNHNS; CDR2 reads SASEGT. This CDR3 reads CASSEPGTGVEKLFF. CDR3 DNA sequence: TGTGCCAGCAGTGAGCCCGGGACAGGGGTTGAAAAACTGTTTTTT.

V and J are TRBV7-8 and TRBJ1-5; a possible D gene is TRBD1 (5 bases). The V gene's germline CDR1 is SGHVS and CDR2 FQNEAQ. CDR3 length equals 15 residues. V shed 4 bases and J shed 7 bases, with 17 bases lying between them. The DNA of the CDR3 is TGTGCCAGCAGCTACGGGGGGGGGATAGGGCAGCCCCAGCATTTT. The encoded protein is CASSYGGGIGQPQHF. Using reference TRBV7-8 and TRBJ1-5 for the parts outside the CDR3, the full variable domain is GAGVSQSPRYKVAKRGQDVALRCDPISGHVSLFWYQQALGQGPEFLTYFQNEAQLDKSGLPSDRFFAERPEGSVSTLKIQRTQQEDSAVYLCASSYGGGIGQPQHFGDGTRLSIL.

This chain links TRBV10-1 with TRBJ2-4, with D maybe TRBD1 (5 bases). CDR1 is WNHNN and CDR2 is SYGVQD in the germline V gene (reference sequence). The germline V and J ends were trimmed by 5 bases and 9 bases, with 14 bases remaining between them. The CDR3 extends over 13 amino acids. This CDR3 is CASSNPGSIIQYF. In DNA, the CDR3 is TGCGCCAGCAGTAATCCAGGGTCCATCATTCAGTACTTC.

V usage is TRBV28 and J usage is TRBJ1-3; no definite D call. Trimming removed 6 bases at V and 0 bases at J, with 12 bases between. The CDR3 length is 15 residues. CDR1 and CDR2 from the germline V gene are MDHEN and SYDVKM. The chain's CDR3 is CASRESVLSGNTIYF. The CDR3 bases are TGTGCCAGCAGGGAGTCTGTTCTCTCTGGAAACACCATATATTTT.

There are a few counts of this clone. The chain links TRBV2 to TRBJ1-2, with 8 bases aligning to TRBD1. Trimming at V came to 4 bases and at J to 3 bases, leaving 4 bases not matched to a gene. Per the germline V gene, CDR1 is SNHLY and CDR2 is FYNNEI. The CDR3 is 14 residues long. CDR3 protein: CASSGTGNYYGYTF. The CDR3, as DNA: TGTGCCAGCAGTGGGACAGGGAATTACTATGGCTACACCTTC.

This clone has just one count. J is TRBJ1-1 and V is TRBV4-2, with D possibly being TRBD1 (5 bases). V lost 0 bases, J lost 5 bases, and 7 bases lay in between. CDR1 is LGHNA, CDR2 YNFKEQ, per germline. The CDR3 has 13 residues. Here the CDR3 reads CASSQEWGTEAFF. Here the CDR3 DNA reads TGTGCCAGCAGCCAAGAGTGGGGGACTGAAGCTTTCTTT.

The rearrangement links TRBV15 to TRBJ1-1, with D hard to call. Germline-derived CDR1 and CDR2 are LNHNV and YYDKDF (reference sequence). The V gene lost 1 base and the J gene lost 1 base, with 7 bases spanning the gap. The length of the CDR3 is 14 residues. CDR3 in DNA: TGTGCCACCAGCAGAGGGAGGAGGAACACTGAAGCTTTCTTT. Its protein product is CATSRGRRNTEAFF.

The rearrangement joins TRBV5-1 to TRBJ2-1, with 7 positions matching TRBD1. The ends lost 4 bases at V and 5 bases at J; junction bases unmatched: 6. Per the germline V gene, CDR1 is SGHRS and CDR2 is YFSETQ. CDR3 length equals 14 residues. This CDR3 reads CASSRDSVNNEQFF. In nucleotides, the CDR3 is TGCGCCAGCAGCAGGGACAGCGTTAACAATGAGCAGTTCTTC.